Listed below are T cell receptor beta chains from one sample, sequenced in a study of shared clonotypes between healthy human individuals. The data were produced by immunoSEQ multiplex PCR, yet TCRdb's version contains in-frame clones alone and is incomplete. The sample holds around 1,900,000 clones, 90% to 95% seen once. Specimen: naive CD8+ T cells from PBMCs. These receptors were collected from a man between 18 and 29 years old in good health. Some clones in this sample may be carry-over from other donors' samples. CDR3s include the opening cysteine and the closing phenylalanine or tryptophan. Each record gives: D gene, clone size, V gene, J gene, CDR3 DNA, CDR3 protein. D genes are given only for firm matches. Clone sizes are given selectively: once, few, many, or a class where the clone is expanded.

D gene: TRBD1
clone size: -
V gene: TRBV10-2
J gene: TRBJ2-3
CDR3 DNA: TGCGCCAGCACCGACCCGGACAGGGAGGTTACGGATACGCAGTATTTT
CDR3 protein: CASTDPDREVTDTQYF

D gene: TRBD1
clone size: -
V gene: TRBV6-6
J gene: TRBJ2-7
CDR3 DNA: TGTGCCAGCAGTTACCCGGGACAGGTTAGTGCCTACGAGCAGTACTTC
CDR3 protein: CASSYPGQVSAYEQYF

D gene: -
clone size: -
V gene: TRBV5-1
J gene: TRBJ2-7
CDR3 DNA: TGCGCCAGCAGCTTGGGGGGACTGTGGACCGACGAGCAGTACTTC
CDR3 protein: CASSLGGLWTDEQYF

D gene: TRBD1
clone size: once
V gene: TRBV5-4
J gene: TRBJ2-2
CDR3 DNA: TGTGCCAGCAGCTTGGCGAGGACAGGGGGAACCGGGGAGCTGTTTTTT
CDR3 protein: CASSLARTGGTGELFF

D gene: -
clone size: -
V gene: TRBV6-6
J gene: TRBJ2-5
CDR3 DNA: TGTGCCAGCAGTTCGAACAGGGTGCAAGAGACCCAGTACTTC
CDR3 protein: CASSSNRVQETQYF

D gene: -
clone size: -
V gene: TRBV19
J gene: TRBJ2-1
CDR3 DNA: TGTGCCAGTAGTATAATAACAGGGAAGCCGGAGCAGTTCTTC
CDR3 protein: CASSIITGKPEQFF

D gene: TRBD1
clone size: -
V gene: TRBV7-8
J gene: TRBJ1-1
CDR3 DNA: TGTGCCAGCAGCTTAAGTCTCGGGACAGCAGGTGAAGCTTTCTTT
CDR3 protein: CASSLSLGTAGEAFF

D gene: -
clone size: -
V gene: TRBV7-2
J gene: TRBJ2-7
CDR3 DNA: TGTGCCAGCAGCCCGTCGCGGGGATCCTACGAGCAGTACTTC
CDR3 protein: CASSPSRGSYEQYF

D gene: TRBD2
clone size: once
V gene: TRBV4-1
J gene: TRBJ2-2
CDR3 DNA: TGCGCCAGCAGCCACAGACTAGCGGGGGGCGCGGACACCGGGGAGCTGTTTTTT
CDR3 protein: CASSHRLAGGADTGELFF

D gene: -
clone size: few
V gene: TRBV28
J gene: TRBJ1-5
CDR3 DNA: TGTGCCAGCATTCCCTCGCGGGCGTCCAATCAGCCCCAGCATTTT
CDR3 protein: CASIPSRASNQPQHF

D gene: TRBD2
clone size: -
V gene: TRBV7-9
J gene: TRBJ2-3
CDR3 DNA: TGTGCCAGCAGCTTATACAGGACTAGTGGGGGCACAGATACGCAGTATTTT
CDR3 protein: CASSLYRTSGGTDTQYF

D gene: -
clone size: -
V gene: TRBV25-1
J gene: TRBJ1-4
CDR3 DNA: TGTGCCAGCAGTGAATATGGCGTTGCAACTAATGAAAAACTGTTTTTT
CDR3 protein: CASSEYGVATNEKLFF

D gene: -
clone size: -
V gene: TRBV6-6
J gene: TRBJ1-1
CDR3 DNA: TGTGCCAGCAGTACTCGAGACAGCATGAACACTGAAGCTTTCTTT
CDR3 protein: CASSTRDSMNTEAFF

D gene: -
clone size: -
V gene: TRBV20-1
J gene: TRBJ1-1
CDR3 DNA: TGCAGTGCTAGAGACCCTGAAGCTTTCTTT
CDR3 protein: CSARDPEAFF

D gene: -
clone size: -
V gene: TRBV6-5
J gene: TRBJ1-3
CDR3 DNA: TGTGCCAGCGCCCTCCTCGCCCCTGGAAACACCATATATTTT
CDR3 protein: CASALLAPGNTIYF

D gene: -
clone size: once
V gene: TRBV4-1
J gene: TRBJ2-5
CDR3 DNA: TGCGCCAGCAGTCATACAGGGATCCAAGAGACCCAGTACTTC
CDR3 protein: CASSHTGIQETQYF

D gene: -
clone size: -
V gene: TRBV28
J gene: TRBJ2-3
CDR3 DNA: TGTGCCAGCAGCCTAGGGGGAAGCACAGATACGCAGTATTTT
CDR3 protein: CASSLGGSTDTQYF

D gene: -
clone size: -
V gene: TRBV15
J gene: TRBJ2-7
CDR3 DNA: TGTGCCACCGGTCCTGGCGGAAGCTCCTACGAGCAGTACTTC
CDR3 protein: CATGPGGSSYEQYF

D gene: -
clone size: -
V gene: TRBV4-2
J gene: TRBJ2-4
CDR3 DNA: TGTGCCAGCAGCCAAGAATCTATGCCCCGCACACTAGCCAAAAACATTCAGTACTTC
CDR3 protein: CASSQESMPRTLAKNIQYF

D gene: TRBD1
clone size: -
V gene: TRBV28
J gene: TRBJ2-5
CDR3 DNA: TGTGCCAGCAGTTTTGAGGGGACAGGGAAGGGCCAAGAGACCCAGTACTTC
CDR3 protein: CASSFEGTGKGQETQYF

D gene: -
clone size: -
V gene: TRBV27
J gene: TRBJ1-2
CDR3 DNA: TGTGCCAGCAGTGACACGACAGTCACACGAATTAACTATGGCTACACCTTC
CDR3 protein: CASSDTTVTRINYGYTF

D gene: -
clone size: -
V gene: TRBV27
J gene: TRBJ2-1
CDR3 DNA: TGTGCCAGCAGTTTCTCCGACCGGAGGGGTAGCAATGAGCAGTTCTTC
CDR3 protein: CASSFSDRRGSNEQFF

D gene: -
clone size: -
V gene: TRBV4-1
J gene: TRBJ1-5
CDR3 DNA: TGCGCCAGCAGCGACAAGAGGGGTAGCAATCAGCCCCAGCATTTT
CDR3 protein: CASSDKRGSNQPQHF

D gene: TRBD1
clone size: -
V gene: TRBV19
J gene: TRBJ2-3
CDR3 DNA: TGTGCCAGTAGTACCTGGACAGGGGGCACAGATACGCAGTATTTT
CDR3 protein: CASSTWTGGTDTQYF

D gene: -
clone size: -
V gene: TRBV5-1
J gene: TRBJ2-3
CDR3 DNA: TGCGCCAGCAGCCAATCGGAGGGCTTGACAGATACGCAGTATTTT
CDR3 protein: CASSQSEGLTDTQYF

D gene: -
clone size: once
V gene: TRBV7-9
J gene: TRBJ2-1
CDR3 DNA: TGTGCCAGCAGCTTCCCAGGGGCCCTCAACAATGAGCAGTTCTTC
CDR3 protein: CASSFPGALNNEQFF

D gene: -
clone size: once
V gene: TRBV28
J gene: TRBJ2-3
CDR3 DNA: TGTGCCAGCAGTTCGTACAGGGTGGGCACAGATACGCAGTATTTT
CDR3 protein: CASSSYRVGTDTQYF

D gene: -
clone size: -
V gene: TRBV11-2
J gene: TRBJ2-7
CDR3 DNA: TGTGCCAGCAGCTTAGGGGCTAGATGGAGCGAGCAGTACTTC
CDR3 protein: CASSLGARWSEQYF

D gene: -
clone size: -
V gene: TRBV19
J gene: TRBJ1-5
CDR3 DNA: TGTGCCAGTAGACCGAGGCGTGGTGGCAATCAGCCCCAGCATTTT
CDR3 protein: CASRPRRGGNQPQHF

D gene: -
clone size: -
V gene: TRBV7-9
J gene: TRBJ2-7
CDR3 DNA: TGTGCCAGCAGCTCAACCTCTCCCGAGAGTCGCCCCTACGAGCAGTACTTC
CDR3 protein: CASSSTSPESRPYEQYF

D gene: -
clone size: -
V gene: TRBV13
J gene: TRBJ2-7
CDR3 DNA: TGTGCCAGCAGCTTAAGCGCCCGGGGGGAGCAGTACTTC
CDR3 protein: CASSLSARGEQYF

D gene: -
clone size: -
V gene: TRBV10-3
J gene: TRBJ2-1
CDR3 DNA: TGTGCCGTACGACTAGTCGATGAGCAGTTCTTC
CDR3 protein: CAVRLVDEQFF

D gene: -
clone size: -
V gene: TRBV19
J gene: TRBJ2-2
CDR3 DNA: TGTGCCACTCTACAGGAAACCGGGGAGCTGTTTTTT
CDR3 protein: CATLQETGELFF

D gene: TRBD2
clone size: once
V gene: TRBV2
J gene: TRBJ2-2
CDR3 DNA: TGTGCCAGCGTTGCGGGAGTAGGGACCGGGGAGCTGTTTTTT
CDR3 protein: CASVAGVGTGELFF